This entry lists 19 T cell receptor beta chains sequenced from one sample in a study of blood T cell repertoires in COVID-19 (dated by TCRdb to 2019 to 2021). The method behind the library was the immunoSEQ multiplex PCR assay. TCRdb took over this immuneACCESS table, retaining in-frame rearrangements with V and J assigned. Such tables are incomplete; in checked studies, under half of the missing clones stem from an unresolved V gene, and the remainder is unexplained. The sample yields approximately 360,000 clones; roughly nine tenths were counted once. The ten largest clones take up around 1.3% of the sample. The sample consisted of peripheral blood. These receptors were obtained from a man aged 35-49 years with acute or convalescent COVID-19.

The chain carries TRBV3-1 (or the pseudogene TRBV3-2) and TRBJ1-4; D is unclear. Germline CDR1 is LGHDT and CDR2 is YNNKEL (reference sequence). Trimming shortened V by 0 bases and J by 8 bases, and 16 bases separated the two germline ends. The CDR3 has 16 amino acids. This CDR3 reads CASSQDRVYPKEKLFF. The CDR3 DNA is TGTGCCAGCAGCCAAGATCGGGTGTATCCGAAGGAAAAACTGTTTTTT.

The V gene is TRBV9, the J gene TRBJ2-2; 10 bases line up with TRBD1. The CDR3 consists of 15 residues. J gave up 3 bases and V 3 bases, and 2 bases lay outside the gene matches. From germline, CDR1 is SGDLS and CDR2 YYNGEE. DNA of the CDR3: TGTGCCAGCAGCGCCGGGACAGGGGACACCGGGGAGCTGTTTTTT. It specifies CASSAGTGDTGELFF.

The rearrangement uses TRBV5-6 and TRBJ1-2; D is uncertain. The V end lost 4 bases, the J end lost 0 bases, and 10 bases lay between the germline ends. CDR1 is SGHDT and CDR2 is YYEEEE in the germline V gene. The CDR3 runs to 14 residues. Written as DNA, the CDR3 is TGTGCCAGCAGCAATACACTAGCTAACTATGGCTACACCTTC. This translates into CASSNTLANYGYTF.

The gene calls are TRBV4-1 and TRBJ2-1, with 10 bases aligning to TRBD2. Per the germline V gene, CDR1 is MGHRA and CDR2 is YSYEKL. The CDR3 runs to 16 residues. V lost 4 bases to trimming and J lost 5 bases; unmatched junction nucleotides: 8. In DNA form, the CDR3 reads TGCGCCAGCAGCCCGAGGGTAGCGGGAGGAGACAATGAGCAGTTCTTC. Translating it yields CASSPRVAGGDNEQFF.

The V call is TRBV6-2 or TRBV6-3, the J call TRBJ2-7; D remains unclear. CDR3 length: 13 residues. Trimming took off 6 bases at V and 6 bases at J, with 15 bases between the two ends. Germline CDR1 and CDR2: MNHEY and SVGEGT. DNA of the CDR3: TGTGCCAGCAGCCAAGCTTATCCTCTCGAGCAGTACTTC. As protein: CASSQAYPLEQYF.

This clone was observed a handful of times. The chain has TRBV3-1 (or the pseudogene TRBV3-2) and TRBJ1-2; a weak D match, TRBD1 (6 bases). The germline V gene encodes CDR1 LGHDT and CDR2 YNNKEL (reference sequence). CDR3 length: 16 amino acids. Trimming took off 0 bases at V and 5 bases at J, with 16 bases between the two ends. CDR3 residues: CASSQDWDKEEYGYTF. The CDR3 DNA is TGTGCCAGCAGCCAAGACTGGGACAAGGAGGAATATGGCTACACCTTC.

This sequence joins TRBV10-3 and TRBJ2-1; D remains unclear. The germline V and J ends were trimmed by 0 bases and 1 base, with 7 bases remaining between them. Germline CDR1 ENHRY, CDR2 SYGVKD. The CDR3 sequence is 15 residues long. CDR3 protein: CAISESRESYNEQFF. The CDR3 bases are TGTGCCATCAGTGAGTCGAGAGAATCCTACAATGAGCAGTTCTTC.

This clone was observed a handful of times. The V and J genes are TRBV6-5 and TRBJ2-1, with D tentatively TRBD1 (5 bases). The CDR3 runs to 13 residues. Germline V gives CDR1 MNHEY, CDR2 SVGAGI. The V end lost 8 bases, the J end lost 10 bases, and 18 bases lay between the germline ends. DNA for the CDR3: TGTGCCAGCTTGTTATCCCCAGGGAACGAGCAGTTCTTC. Encoded protein: CASLLSPGNEQFF.

V gene TRBV29-1 combines with J gene TRBJ1-1; D gene unclear. This CDR3 spans 13 amino acids. Germline lookup yields CDR1 SQVTM and CDR2 ANQGSEA. Trimming took off 1 base at V and 4 bases at J, with 10 bases between the two ends. In nucleotides, the CDR3 is TGCAGCGTTGAAGGAGGAAGCAGCACTGAAGCTTTCTTT. This codes for CSVEGGSSTEAFF.

CDR3 sequence reads: CASSEAWEGYTF. DNA for the CDR3: TGTGCCAGCAGTGAAGCTTGGGAGGGCTACACCTTC. The chain combines TRBV2 with TRBJ1-2; no clear D gene. This CDR3 has 12 residues. Germline V gene sequence: CDR1 SNHLY, CDR2 FYNNEI. Trimming took 0 bases from V and 8 from J, leaving 7 bases between them.

J is TRBJ2-1 and V is TRBV4-1; TRBD2 agrees at 8 bases. V lost 0 bases to trimming and J lost 8 bases; unmatched junction nucleotides: 9. Germline lookup yields CDR1 MGHRA and CDR2 YSYEKL. CDR3 size: 16 residues. CDR3 DNA sequence: TGCGCCAGCAGCCAAGATCAAACTAGCGGAGGAGATGAGCAGTTCTTC. This sequence encodes CASSQDQTSGGDEQFF.

This rearrangement joins TRBV28 to TRBJ2-7; 11 nucleotides agree with TRBD2. Germline V gene data show CDR1 as MDHEN and CDR2 as SYDVKM. CDR3 length: 15 residues. V was clipped by 6 bases and J by 3 bases; unmatched bases: 7. CDR3 amino acids: CASRGLAEALYEQYF. CDR3 DNA: TGTGCCAGCAGGGGACTAGCGGAAGCGCTCTACGAGCAGTACTTC.

The V and J genes are TRBV28 and TRBJ2-5; tentatively, D is TRBD1 (6 bases). Germline V CDR1 and CDR2: MDHEN, SYDVKM. The ends were cut back, 0 bases at V and 2 bases at J, with 13 bases in the middle. CDR3 length: 16 residues. CDR3 in DNA: TGTGCCAGCAGTTTATGGGGGGCTAACAAACAAGAGACCCAGTACTTC. Protein sequence: CASSLWGANKQETQYF.

The CDR3 protein is CASGLSIGSNTEAFF. The CDR3 nucleotides are TGTGCCAGCGGACTTTCGATAGGGTCAAACACTGAAGCTTTCTTT. The rearrangement uses TRBV28 and TRBJ1-1; unclear D gene. Germline loops: CDR1 MDHEN, CDR2 SYDVKM. V lost 8 bases to trimming and J lost 2 bases, with 18 bases between them. This CDR3 comprises 15 residues.

This clone was seen only a few times. The V call is TRBV30, the J call TRBJ2-4; TRBD1 aligns across 8 bases. This CDR3 has 13 residues. Germline CDR1 and CDR2: GTSNPN and SVGIG (reference sequence). V lost 1 base and J lost 7; bases outside the gene matches: 3. CDR3 in amino acids: CAWSGGQGNIQYF. The DNA for the CDR3 is TGTGCCTGGAGTGGTGGACAGGGTAACATTCAGTACTTC.

The chain carries TRBV16 and TRBJ2-3, with D possibly being TRBD2 (5 bases). CDR3 length equals 16 residues. Trimming cost V 0 bases and J 3 bases, with 13 bases left between them. From germline, CDR1 is KGHSY and CDR2 FQNENV. CDR3 amino acids: CASSQSLLVWTDTQYF. The CDR3 DNA is TGTGCCAGCAGCCAATCCCTACTAGTCTGGACAGATACGCAGTATTTT.

The gene calls are TRBV24-1 and TRBJ1-2, with TRBD1 matching 7 bases. CDR3 length: 13 amino acids. Germline values: CDR1 KGHDR, CDR2 SFDVKD. Trimming took 3 bases from V and 5 from J; bases not matched to a gene: 2. The CDR3 is CATSDPTGYGYTF. The CDR3 region has the DNA TGTGCCACCAGTGATCCGACAGGGTATGGCTACACCTTC.

This chain links TRBV7-3 with TRBJ2-3; TRBD1 aligns across 7 bases. V lost 1 base and J lost 2; bases outside the gene matches: 3. The CDR3 contains 15 residues. Germline V gene data show CDR1 as SGHTA and CDR2 as FQGTGA. The CDR3 DNA reads TGTGCCAGCAGCTTAAGAGGACAGGACACAGATACGCAGTATTTT. This gives the protein CASSLRGQDTDTQYF. The entire variable domain, with the rest obtained from reference TRBV7-3 and TRBJ2-3, is as follows: GAGVSQTPSNKVTEKGKYVELRCDPISGHTALYWYRQSLGQGPEFLIYFQGTGAADDSGLPNDRFFAVRPEGSVSTLKIQRTERGDSAVYLCASSLRGQDTDTQYFGPGTRLTVL.

V gene TRBV7-9 combines with J gene TRBJ2-3; 10 nucleotides match TRBD1. J gave up 6 bases and V 3 bases, and 9 bases lay outside the gene matches. CDR1 is SEHNR and CDR2 is FQNEAQ in the germline V gene (reference sequence). CDR3 length equals 16 residues. CDR3 coding DNA: TGTGCCAGCAGCTTCTGGACAGGGGGTTTGGGGGATACGCAGTATTTT. It is translated as CASSFWTGGLGDTQYF.